This T cell receptor beta chain came from a study of shared clonotypes between healthy human individuals. Every immunoSEQ plate was one replicate of a subset's evenly spread DNA. Profiling relied on immunoSEQ multiplex PCR, and the TCRdb table lists in-frame clones only, not all of them. Seen here are about 2.2 million clones, roughly 91% observed once, and the top ten hold around 1.7%. Overall study findings and caveats: Large depth notwithstanding, sorted-subset sequencing proved incomplete by rarefaction.

With respect to this clone: The antigen remains unidentified.

The CDR3 has 13 amino acids. The germline CDR1 and CDR2 sequences are SEHNR and FQNEAQ (reference sequence). Trimming took 5 bases from V and 4 from J, leaving 11 bases between them. CD45RO-negative, CCR7-selected cells formed the naive CD8 fraction, which excluded terminally differentiated effector memory CD45RA+ cells. Material for sequencing was naive CD8+ T cells from PBMCs. The receptor was derived from a man younger than 35 in good health. Some clones in this sample may be carry-over from other donors' samples. The V call is TRBV7-9, the J call TRBJ1-2; unclear D gene. The CDR3 reads CASSPSLIYGYTF. CDR3 coding DNA: TGTGCCAGCAGCCCCAGCCTTATCTATGGCTACACCTTC.